These 30 T cell receptor beta chains were all obtained from the same sample, sequenced in a study of T cell responses to AZD1222 COVID-19 vaccine. Sequencing was performed with immunoSEQ multiplex PCR; in TCRdb, only in-frame clones are kept and a portion is missing. The profile shows 100,000 to 150,000 clones, approximately 90% of them singletons. Sample: peripheral blood, taken 28 days after the second AZD1222 dose. Source of these receptors: an adult who received the AZD1222 COVID-19 vaccine.

The chain carries TRBV28 and TRBJ1-1; D call uncertain. Deletions cut 5 bases from V and 8 bases from J, with 18 bases between. CDR1 MDHEN and CDR2 SYDVKM come from the germline V gene. This CDR3 comprises 14 residues. The CDR3: CASSLRFSIGEAFF. CDR3 nucleotides: TGTGCCAGCAGTCTCAGATTCTCGATCGGCGAAGCTTTCTTT.

The chain couples TRBV10-3 to TRBJ2-2; the match to TRBD2 covers 16 bases. Germline V gives CDR1 ENHRY, CDR2 SYGVKD. J lost 6 bases, V lost 2 bases, and 6 bases had no gene match. The CDR3 covers 18 residues. The CDR3 DNA follows: TGTGCCATCAGTGAGATCGGGACTAGCGGGAGGGTACCCGGGGAGCTGTTTTTT. It codes for CAISEIGTSGRVPGELFF.

This clone has only a few counts. The chain couples TRBV21-1 to TRBJ2-1. TRBV21-1 is assigned pseudogene status. The CDR3 totals 17 residues. CDR3 nucleotides: TGTGCCAGCAGCAAAGAGACGTGGGCTAGTCCTTACAATGAGCAGTTCTTC. Translated, it gives CASSKETWASPYNEQFF.

The V call is TRBV18, the J call TRBJ1-2, with TRBD1 identical over 9 bases. This CDR3 is 14 amino acids long. Per germline, CDR1 KGHSH and CDR2 LQKENI. The V segment lost 2 bases and the J segment 8 bases; nucleotides outside the gene matches: 6. The CDR3 reads CASSPSRQGEGYTF. CDR3 DNA sequence: TGTGCCAGCTCACCAAGTAGACAGGGGGAAGGCTACACCTTC.

V usage is TRBV6-1 and J usage is TRBJ1-2; D remains ambiguous. From germline, CDR1 is MNHNS and CDR2 SASEGT. The V and J ends lost 2 bases and 8 bases respectively, with 12 bases between them. The CDR3 contains 13 residues. The CDR3 nucleotides are TGTGCCAGCAGTGAAATGTTGGGTGTCGGCTACACCTTC. Protein sequence: CASSEMLGVGYTF.

In its sample, this clone was seen once. The chain employs TRBV19 and TRBJ2-1; 10 bases are a match to TRBD1. Germline lookup yields CDR1 LNHDA and CDR2 SQIVND (reference sequence). Trimming at V came to 7 bases and at J to 4 bases, leaving 10 bases not matched to a gene. This CDR3 has 16 amino acids. In DNA, the CDR3 is TGTGCCAGTACTACCGGGACGGGACAGGGGTACAATGAGCAGTTCTTC. This encodes CASTTGTGQGYNEQFF.

The chain joins TRBV7-8 to TRBJ1-6; D is ambiguous. Trimming stripped 0 bases from V and 9 bases from J, with 9 bases between. The CDR3 is 14 amino acids. Germline CDR1 and CDR2: SGHVS and FQNEAQ. CDR3 sequence: CASSLARSFSPLHF. In nucleotides, the CDR3 is TGTGCCAGCAGCTTAGCCAGATCATTTTCACCCCTCCACTTT.

The gene calls are TRBV7-9 and TRBJ2-5; D not certain. The CDR3 covers 12 residues. Germline-derived CDR1 and CDR2 are SEHNR and FQNEAQ (reference sequence). Trimming took off 5 bases at V and 0 bases at J, with 4 bases between the two ends. The CDR3, as DNA: TGTGCCAGCAGCCAGGACCAAGAGACCCAGTACTTC. It specifies CASSQDQETQYF. Supplemented by reference TRBV7-9 and TRBJ2-5, the full variable domain reads DTGVSQNPRHKITKRGQNVTFRCDPISEHNRLYWYRQTLGQGPEFLTYFQNEAQLEKSRLLSDRFSAERPKGSFSTLEIQRTEQGDSAMYLCASSQDQETQYFGPGTRLLVL.

J is TRBJ2-3 and V is TRBV6-5, with a weak D call TRBD2 (6 bases). The germline CDR1 and CDR2 sequences are MNHEY and SVGAGI. The CDR3 totals 13 residues. Trimming left V 7 bases short and J 2 bases short, with 10 bases between. The CDR3 DNA reads as TGTGCCAGCAATGGCGGGGCCACAGATACGCAGTATTTT. Translating gives CASNGGATDTQYF.

The rearrangement joins TRBV4-2 to TRBJ1-2; 8 bases are shared with TRBD1. The CDR3 contains 16 residues. Germline V gives CDR1 LGHNA, CDR2 YNFKEQ. The V and J ends lost 1 base and 6 bases, in that order; junction bases with no gene match: 10. The CDR3 here is CASSQGHVDRDHGYTF. The DNA for the CDR3 is TGTGCCAGCAGCCAAGGTCATGTGGACAGGGACCATGGCTACACCTTC.

V is TRBV30 and J is TRBJ2-7, with TRBD2 identical over 7 bases. CDR1 and CDR2 (germline): GTSNPN, SVGIG (reference sequence). Germline trimming cut 6 bases from V and 0 bases from J; bases unmatched to any gene: 8. The CDR3 is made up of 14 amino acids. The CDR3 bases are TGTGCCTGCCATGGGGGGGGTAGCTCCTACGAGCAGTACTTC. Protein: CACHGGGSSYEQYF.

The rearrangement links TRBV27 to TRBJ1-2; D perhaps matches TRBD1 (6 bases). This CDR3 is 14 amino acids long. Trimming cost V 6 bases and J 4 bases, with 15 bases left between them. Germline V gene lookup returns CDR1 MNHEY and CDR2 SMNVEV (reference sequence). CDR3 DNA: TGTGCCAGCAGCAGAGGGGGGCTCCCCTATGGCTACACCTTC. It yields the protein CASSRGGLPYGYTF.

The rearrangement links TRBV5-1 to TRBJ2-1; 9 bases line up with TRBD1. Germline V lookup: CDR1 SGHRS, CDR2 YFSETQ. V was clipped by 0 bases and J by 2 bases; unmatched bases: 6. The CDR3 sequence is 17 residues long. The CDR3 nucleotides are TGCGCCAGCAGCTTGGGTGGGACAGGGCGGACCTACAATGAGCAGTTCTTC. Translating it yields CASSLGGTGRTYNEQFF.

This clone was recorded only once. The V gene is TRBV2, the J gene TRBJ1-2; D is unclear. The CDR3 spans 13 residues. With 10 bases removed from V and 2 bases from J, the gap between germline ends came to 14 bases. The germline gives CDR1 SNHLY, CDR2 FYNNEI. The CDR3 loop reads CATKEEMNYGYTF. CDR3 coding DNA: TGTGCCACCAAGGAGGAGATGAACTATGGCTACACCTTC.

CDR3 sequence: CASSILLRETQYF. DNA of the CDR3: TGTGCCAGTAGTATCTTACTCAGGGAGACCCAGTACTTC. The chain recombines TRBV19 with TRBJ2-5; D not resolved. Per germline, CDR1 LNHDA and CDR2 SQIVND (reference sequence). V lost 3 bases, J lost 5 bases, and 10 bases lay in between. The CDR3 spans 13 residues.

This chain joins TRBV25-1 and TRBJ2-3, with 9 bases that match TRBD1. The CDR3 length is 15 residues. Trimming at V came to 5 bases and at J to 3 bases, leaving 6 bases not matched to a gene. CDR1 and CDR2 (germline): MGHDK, SYGVNS. The CDR3 sequence: CASSRMDRGTDTQYF. The CDR3, as DNA: TGTGCCAGCAGTCGGATGGACAGGGGAACAGATACGCAGTATTTT. Filled out from reference TRBV25-1 and TRBJ2-3, the complete variable domain reads EADIYQTPRYLVIGTGKKITLECSQTMGHDKMYWYQQDPGMELHLIHYSYGVNSTEKGDLSSESTVSRIRTEHFPLTLESARPSHTSQYLCASSRMDRGTDTQYFGPGTRLTVL.

The sample holds a few counts of this clone. The V call is TRBV6-5, the J call TRBJ2-7, with D unclear. Trimming removed 11 bases from V and 3 bases from J, with 17 bases in between. Germline V CDR1 and CDR2: MNHEY, SVGAGI. There are 13 residues in the CDR3. Written as DNA, the CDR3 is TGTGCCGTCAGCAGGTCTGGAAGCTACGAGCAGTACTTC. Its protein is CAVSRSGSYEQYF.

The J gene is TRBJ2-7, the V gene TRBV9; 10 bases map to TRBD2. V trimming: 0 bases; J trimming: 2 bases; junction bases outside the gene matches: 11. There are 18 residues in the CDR3. Germline V gene sequence: CDR1 SGDLS, CDR2 YYNGEE. CDR3 sequence reads: CASSVVRTSGPKTYEQYF. As DNA, the CDR3 is TGTGCCAGCAGCGTAGTTCGGACTAGCGGACCGAAGACCTACGAGCAGTACTTC.

The rearrangement uses TRBV7-9 and TRBJ1-3; D unresolved. The CDR3 totals 15 residues. Germline lookup yields CDR1 SEHNR and CDR2 FQNEAQ (reference sequence). V lost 6 bases and J 2 bases, leaving 14 bases between the germline ends. The CDR3 DNA follows: TGTGCCAGCAGACTTGCGACCGGCACTGGAAACACCATATATTTT. Residues: CASRLATGTGNTIYF.

This chain connects TRBV7-8 to TRBJ1-3; perhaps TRBD1 as D (5 bases). The germline gives CDR1 SGHVS, CDR2 FQNEAQ. The V end was cut by 2 bases, the J end by 4 bases, with 6 bases between. The CDR3 covers 13 residues. The CDR3 loop is CASSLSGGNTIYF. The CDR3 DNA reads as TGTGCCAGCAGCTTATCAGGGGGAAACACCATATATTTT. The complete variable domain, with remaining parts taken from reference TRBV7-8 and TRBJ1-3, reads GAGVSQSPRYKVAKRGQDVALRCDPISGHVSLFWYQQALGQGPEFLTYFQNEAQLDKSGLPSDRFFAERPEGSVSTLKIQRTQQEDSAVYLCASSLSGGNTIYFGEGSWLTVV.

This clone was seen only once. V gene TRBV13 combines with J gene TRBJ1-2; 7 bases map to TRBD1. Germline V gene data show CDR1 as PRHDT and CDR2 as FYEKMQ (reference sequence). With V trimmed by 6 bases and J by 8 bases, 12 bases remained unmatched. This CDR3 comprises 14 residues. The CDR3 nucleotides are TGTGCCAGCAGGACAGGGCCGGGCCAAGGGGGCTACACCTTC. As protein: CASRTGPGQGGYTF. The full variable domain, with the rest looked up from reference TRBV13 and TRBJ1-2, is AAGVIQSPRHLIKEKRETATLKCYPIPRHDTVYWYQQGPGQDPQFLISFYEKMQSDKGSIPDRFSAQQFSDYHSELNMSSLELGDSALYFCASRTGPGQGGYTFGSGTRLTVV.

The chain couples TRBV28 to TRBJ1-6; TRBD1 is a possible D gene (5 bases). Trimming removed 9 bases from V and 11 bases from J, with 14 bases in between. The CDR3 extends over 12 amino acids. Looked up from germline, CDR1 is MDHEN and CDR2 is SYDVKM. The DNA for the CDR3 is TGTGCCAGTTGGGGGAGCTTTCCACCCCTCCACTTT. This translates into CASWGSFPPLHF.

This clone was detected only once. This rearrangement joins TRBV11-3 to TRBJ1-2, with a possible D match to TRBD1 (5 bases). The germline gives CDR1 SGHNT, CDR2 YENEEA. Trimming stripped 2 bases from V and 2 bases from J, with 12 bases between. The CDR3 has 15 residues. The CDR3: CASSLRVRENYGYTF. The CDR3 nucleotides are TGTGCCAGCAGCTTACGCGTCAGGGAGAACTATGGCTACACCTTC.

This clone was picked up a small number of times. This chain links TRBV6-1 with TRBJ2-6, with TRBD1 as a possible D gene (5 bases). The germline V gene has CDR1 MNHNS and CDR2 SASEGT. There are 16 residues in the CDR3. V lost 0 bases to trimming and J lost 1 base, with 7 bases between them. CDR3 bases: TGTGCCAGCAGTGAAGCGGCAGGGTCTGGGGCCAACGTCCTGACTTTC. Its protein product is CASSEAAGSGANVLTF.

This chain links TRBV29-1 with TRBJ2-1; D assignment may be TRBD1 or TRBD2 (5 bases each). Germline V gene lookup returns CDR1 SQVTM and CDR2 ANQGSEA. The CDR3 contains 12 residues. V was trimmed by 3 bases and J by 5 bases, leaving 8 bases between them. This chain's CDR3 is CSVDGGDNEQFF. The CDR3 coding sequence is TGCAGCGTTGATGGGGGTGACAATGAGCAGTTCTTC.

The CDR3 region is CASSLNPRGEKLFF. CDR3 DNA sequence: TGTGCCAGCAGTTTAAACCCCAGAGGAGAAAAACTGTTTTTT. V gene TRBV28 combines with J gene TRBJ1-4; D is undetermined. V was cut by 2 bases and J by 8 bases, with 12 bases left in between. The CDR3 length is 14 residues. Germline V lookup: CDR1 MDHEN, CDR2 SYDVKM.

This clone has more than one count but fewer than ten. The gene calls are TRBV6-4 and TRBJ2-2; 8 bases line up with TRBD2. Germline V CDR1 and CDR2: MRHNA, SNTAGT. The junction had 1 base not matched to a gene; V was cut back by 3 bases and J by 4 bases. The CDR3 runs 14 residues. Here the CDR3 DNA reads TGTGCCAGCAGTGAAAGCGGGAGCACCGGGGAGCTGTTTTTT. Translating gives CASSESGSTGELFF.

The CDR3 DNA reads TGTGCCAGTAGTGGACAGGGAAGACCTACCTACGAGCAGTACTTC. It codes for CASSGQGRPTYEQYF. The rearrangement uses TRBV19 and TRBJ2-7; 8 positions match TRBD1. The CDR3 has 15 amino acids. The germline V gene has CDR1 LNHDA and CDR2 SQIVND (reference sequence). V shed 5 bases, J shed 2 bases, and the junction held 8 bases outside the gene matches.

The chain uses TRBV7-9 and TRBJ2-6; no definite D call. This CDR3 is built from 15 residues. Germline loops: CDR1 SEHNR, CDR2 FQNEAQ (reference sequence). The V and J ends lost 3 bases and 0 bases respectively, with 6 bases between them. CDR3 sequence: CASSLRASGANVLTF. The CDR3 nucleotides read TGTGCCAGCAGCTTGAGAGCCTCTGGGGCCAACGTCCTGACTTTC.

CDR3 region: CASSRTATNEKLFF. CDR3 coding DNA: TGTGCCAGCAGTCGGACAGCAACTAATGAAAAACTGTTTTTT. This chain uses TRBV28 with TRBJ1-4, with D tentatively TRBD1 (6 bases). V gave up 5 bases and J gave up 0 bases, with 7 bases separating them. The V gene's germline CDR1 is MDHEN and CDR2 SYDVKM. This CDR3 has 14 amino acids.